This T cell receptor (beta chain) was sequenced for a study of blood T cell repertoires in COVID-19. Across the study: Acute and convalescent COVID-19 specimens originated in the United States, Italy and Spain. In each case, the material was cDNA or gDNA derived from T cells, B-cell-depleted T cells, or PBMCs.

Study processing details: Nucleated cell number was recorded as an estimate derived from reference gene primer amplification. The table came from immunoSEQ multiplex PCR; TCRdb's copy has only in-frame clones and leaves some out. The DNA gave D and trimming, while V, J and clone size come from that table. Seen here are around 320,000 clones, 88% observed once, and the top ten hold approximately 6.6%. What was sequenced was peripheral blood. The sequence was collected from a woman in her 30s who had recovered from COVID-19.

CDR3 DNA: TGCACCAGCAGCCGACCTAGCGGGGGGGTCACCTACAATGAGCAGTTCTTC. Encoded protein: CTSSRPSGGVTYNEQFF. The chain couples TRBV1 to TRBJ2-1; the table's D call, TRBD2, was not checked against the DNA. TRBV1 is shown as a pseudogene. The CDR3 has 17 amino acids.